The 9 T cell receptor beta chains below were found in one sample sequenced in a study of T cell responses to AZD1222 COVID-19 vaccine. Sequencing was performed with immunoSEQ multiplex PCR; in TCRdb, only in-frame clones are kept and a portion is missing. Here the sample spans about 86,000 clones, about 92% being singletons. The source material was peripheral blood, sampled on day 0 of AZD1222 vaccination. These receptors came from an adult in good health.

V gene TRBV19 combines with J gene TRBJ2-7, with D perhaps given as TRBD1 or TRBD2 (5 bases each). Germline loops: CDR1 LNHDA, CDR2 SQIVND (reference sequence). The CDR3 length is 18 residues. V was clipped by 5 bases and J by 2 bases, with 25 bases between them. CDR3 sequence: CASSEASAGTAYPYEQYF. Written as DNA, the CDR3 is TGTGCCAGTAGTGAAGCCTCTGCCGGGACGGCTTATCCCTACGAGCAGTACTTC. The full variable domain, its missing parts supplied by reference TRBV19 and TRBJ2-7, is DGGITQSPKYLFRKEGQNVTLSCEQNLNHDAMYWYRQDPGQGLRLIYYSQIVNDFQKGDIAEGYSVSREKKESFPLTVTSAQKNPTAFYLCASSEASAGTAYPYEQYFGPGTRLTVT.

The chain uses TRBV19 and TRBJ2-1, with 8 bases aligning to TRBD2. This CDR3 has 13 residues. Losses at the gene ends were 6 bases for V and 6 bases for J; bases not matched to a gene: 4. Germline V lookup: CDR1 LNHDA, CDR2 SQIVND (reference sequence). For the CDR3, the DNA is TGTGCCAGTAGATGGCGGGGGGCCAATGAGCAGTTCTTC. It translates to CASRWRGANEQFF.

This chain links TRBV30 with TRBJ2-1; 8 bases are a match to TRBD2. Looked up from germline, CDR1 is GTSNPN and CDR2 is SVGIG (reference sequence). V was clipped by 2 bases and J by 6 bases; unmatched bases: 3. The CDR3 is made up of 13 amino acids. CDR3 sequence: CAWSWGTSNEQFF. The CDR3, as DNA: TGTGCCTGGAGTTGGGGGACTAGCAATGAGCAGTTCTTC.

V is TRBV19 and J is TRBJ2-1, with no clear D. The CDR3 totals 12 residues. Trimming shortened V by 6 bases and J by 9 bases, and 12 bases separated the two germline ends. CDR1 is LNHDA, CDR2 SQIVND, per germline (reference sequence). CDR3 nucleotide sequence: TGTGCCAGTAGGGGCCAGACCACTGAGCAGTTCTTC. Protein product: CASRGQTTEQFF.

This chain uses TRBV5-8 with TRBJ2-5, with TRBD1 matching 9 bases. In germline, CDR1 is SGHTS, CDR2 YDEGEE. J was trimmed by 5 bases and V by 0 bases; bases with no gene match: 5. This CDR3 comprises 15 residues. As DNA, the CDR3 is TGTGCCAGCAGCTTGGGGCACGGGACAGGGGAGACCCAGTACTTC. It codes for CASSLGHGTGETQYF. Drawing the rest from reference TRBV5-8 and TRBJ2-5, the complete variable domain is EAGVTQSPTHLIKTRGQQATLRCSPISGHTSVYWYQQALGLGLQFLLWYDEGEERNRGNFPPRFSGRQFPNYSSELNVNALELEDSALYLCASSLGHGTGETQYFGPGTRLLVL.

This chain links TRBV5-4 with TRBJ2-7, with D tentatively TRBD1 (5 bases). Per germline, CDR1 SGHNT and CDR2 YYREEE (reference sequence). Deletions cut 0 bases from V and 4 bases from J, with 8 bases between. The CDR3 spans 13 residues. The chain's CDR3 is CASSLEGKYEQYF. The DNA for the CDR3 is TGTGCCAGCAGCTTGGAGGGGAAATACGAGCAGTACTTC.

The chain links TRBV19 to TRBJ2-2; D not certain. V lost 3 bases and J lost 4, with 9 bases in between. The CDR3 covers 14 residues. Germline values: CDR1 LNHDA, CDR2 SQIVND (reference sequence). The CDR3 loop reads CASSISEITGELFF. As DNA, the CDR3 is TGTGCCAGTAGTATTTCCGAGATCACCGGGGAGCTGTTTTTT.

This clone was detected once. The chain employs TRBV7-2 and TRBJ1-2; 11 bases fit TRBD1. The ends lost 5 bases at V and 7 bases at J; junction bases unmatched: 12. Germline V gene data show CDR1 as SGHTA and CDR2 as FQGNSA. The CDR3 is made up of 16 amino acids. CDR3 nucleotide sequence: TGTGCCAGCAGCCTGGGAAGGGACAGGGGGGATCGTGGCTACACCTTC. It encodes CASSLGRDRGDRGYTF.

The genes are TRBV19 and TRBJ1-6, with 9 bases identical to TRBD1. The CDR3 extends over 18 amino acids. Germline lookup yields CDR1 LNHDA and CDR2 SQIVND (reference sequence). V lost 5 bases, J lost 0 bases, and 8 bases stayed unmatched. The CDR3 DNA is TGTGCCAGTAGTGTCTCCGGGACAGGGAGCTCCTATAATTCACCCCTCCACTTT. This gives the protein CASSVSGTGSSYNSPLHF.